The 4 T cell receptor beta chains presented below share a single source sample, sequenced in a study of identifying expanded T cells in peripheral blood. The protocol was immunoSEQ multiplex PCR, while the TCRdb copy is restricted to in-frame clones and leaves out a portion. The repertoire holds about 52,000 clones, with 82% as singletons. Sequenced material: blood. The origin of the receptors is a person aged 18 to 75 in good health.

The chain links TRBV9 to TRBJ1-2, with a possible D match to TRBD1 (5 bases). Germline CDR1 is SGDLS and CDR2 is YYNGEE. The CDR3 is 17 residues long. With 3 bases removed from V and 2 bases from J, the gap between germline ends came to 20 bases. The CDR3 DNA follows: TGTGCCAGCAGCGCCCCCGGGGCAGGAGACCTCAACTATGGCTACACCTTC. This encodes CASSAPGAGDLNYGYTF.

The rearrangement uses TRBV11-3 and TRBJ2-1; 10 nucleotides match TRBD2. Unmatched junction bases numbered 1, after V lost 3 bases and J lost 2 bases. This CDR3 has 15 residues. The germline V gene encodes CDR1 SGHNT and CDR2 YENEEA. The CDR3 spells CASSLSGGAYNEQFF. CDR3 nucleotide sequence: TGTGCCAGCAGCTTGAGCGGGGGGGCCTACAATGAGCAGTTCTTC.

This chain joins TRBV4-2 and TRBJ1-4, with D unresolved. In germline, CDR1 is LGHNA, CDR2 YNFKEQ. This CDR3 region has 13 residues. V lost 6 bases, J lost 8 bases, and 13 bases lay in between. CDR3: CASSRNLGEKLFF. For the CDR3, the DNA is TGTGCCAGCAGTCGGAACTTGGGGGAAAAACTGTTTTTT.

The chain couples TRBV7-6 to TRBJ2-5; D may match TRBD1 or TRBD2 (6 bases each). This CDR3 has 15 residues. Germline V gene data show CDR1 as SGHVS and CDR2 as FNYEAQ. Trimming took 1 base from V and 6 from J, leaving 15 bases between them. The DNA for the CDR3 is TGTGCCAGCAGCTTAGGGGGGGCAGGTGGACAGACCCAGTACTTC. This sequence encodes CASSLGGAGGQTQYF.